This T cell receptor (beta chain) appears in the sequencing data of a study of identical twins. The study, taken as a whole, reports: The same donors were not followed; conclusions instead depended on cross-sectional statistical analysis. Low generation probability was overrepresented in out-of-frame alpha sequences shared by twins.

In its sample, this clonotype was seen many times. Its specificity is unknown. A single record per CDR3 protein comes from TCRdb applying MiXCR to the 5' RACE reads. The table lists a few hundred thousand distinct CDR3 sequences, 6.5% of them singletons. V lost 6 bases to trimming and J lost 6 bases; unmatched junction nucleotides: 11. The CDR3 has 16 amino acids. CDR1 and CDR2 from the germline V gene are ENHRY and SYGVKD. These data are also associated with another study on T cells expressing NK-cell markers. Turning to that study: Sorted CD3+CD56+NKG2C+, CD3+CD56+NKG2C- and CD3+CD56-NKG2C+ T cells provided the TCR beta repertoires. HCMV seropositivity characterized seven of the eight sequenced donors, and seronegativity one.

The specimen sequenced was CD8+ T cells sorted from blood. This chain uses TRBV10-3 with TRBJ2-1, with 10 bases lining up with TRBD1. This receptor was taken from a woman under 30 in good health. CDR3 amino acids: CAIRGRGTGEFNEQFF. The CDR3 coding sequence is TGTGCCATCAGGGGAAGGGGGACAGGGGAGTTCAATGAGCAGTTCTTC.